These T cell receptor beta chains were read from a single sample in a study of blood T cell repertoires in COVID-19. Clones were read by immunoSEQ multiplex PCR, and TCRdb kept only the in-frame ones, dropping some. Of around 300,000 clones listed, 83% are singletons. Input material: peripheral blood. These receptors were taken from a woman aged 50 to 65 who had recovered from COVID-19. CDR3s include the opening cysteine and the closing phenylalanine or tryptophan. Fields, in order: V gene, clone size, J gene, D gene, CDR3 protein, CDR3 DNA. D genes are given only for firm matches. Where a row states a size, it is once, few, many or the class of an expanded clone; other rows omit it.

v_call: TRBV13; clone_size: .; j_call: TRBJ2-7; d_call: TRBD2; cdr3_aa: CASSGETSGSYEQYF; cdr3_nt: TGTGCCAGCAGCGGGGAGACTAGCGGGAGTTACGAGCAGTACTTC
v_call: TRBV4-1; clone_size: .; j_call: TRBJ2-5; d_call: .; cdr3_aa: CASSQDPTRQETQYF; cdr3_nt: TGCGCCAGCAGCCAAGATCCTACTAGACAAGAGACCCAGTACTTC
v_call: TRBV21-1; clone_size: .; j_call: TRBJ1-6; d_call: .; cdr3_aa: CASSKRPLRSSPLHF; cdr3_nt: TGTGCCAGCAGCAAGCGCCCTTTACGAAGTTCACCCCTCCACTTT
v_call: TRBV29-1; clone_size: .; j_call: TRBJ2-3; d_call: .; cdr3_aa: CSVGVERADTQYF; cdr3_nt: TGCAGCGTCGGGGTCGAGAGGGCAGATACGCAGTATTTT
v_call: TRBV6-5; clone_size: .; j_call: TRBJ1-3; d_call: TRBD1; cdr3_aa: CASRRTGDPGNTIYF; cdr3_nt: TGTGCCAGCAGGCGAACAGGGGACCCTGGAAACACCATATATTTT
v_call: TRBV27; clone_size: .; j_call: TRBJ2-2; d_call: TRBD2; cdr3_aa: CASSRLAGANTGELFF; cdr3_nt: TGTGCCAGCAGTAGGCTAGCGGGCGCGAACACCGGGGAGCTGTTTTTT
v_call: TRBV21-1; clone_size: .; j_call: TRBJ2-1; d_call: .; cdr3_aa: CASSKVLAGGYEQFF; cdr3_nt: TGTGCCAGCAGCAAAGTTTTAGCGGGGGGGTATGAGCAGTTCTTC
v_call: TRBV12-3/TRBV12-4; clone_size: .; j_call: TRBJ2-1; d_call: .; cdr3_aa: CASRPRGKDEQFF; cdr3_nt: TGTGCCAGCAGGCCGAGGGGGAAAGATGAGCAGTTCTTC
v_call: TRBV5-8; clone_size: .; j_call: TRBJ1-1; d_call: TRBD1; cdr3_aa: CASSLVVGGLTEAFF; cdr3_nt: TGTGCCAGCAGCTTGGTCGTAGGGGGCTTGACTGAAGCTTTCTTT
v_call: TRBV30; clone_size: .; j_call: TRBJ1-1; d_call: .; cdr3_aa: CARTPMNTEAFF; cdr3_nt: TGTGCTCGGACACCGATGAACACTGAAGCTTTCTTT
v_call: TRBV6-4; clone_size: .; j_call: TRBJ1-6; d_call: .; cdr3_aa: CASPWTNLFNSPLHF; cdr3_nt: TGTGCCAGCCCTTGGACAAACCTTTTTAATTCACCCCTCCACTTT
v_call: TRBV3-1/TRBV3-2; clone_size: once; j_call: TRBJ2-4; d_call: TRBD2; cdr3_aa: CASSQDCTSGRDAKNIQYF; cdr3_nt: TGTGCCAGCAGCCAAGATTGCACTAGCGGGAGGGACGCCAAAAACATTCAGTACTTC
v_call: TRBV15; clone_size: .; j_call: TRBJ1-2; d_call: .; cdr3_aa: CATSPRQSVNYGYTF; cdr3_nt: TGTGCCACCAGCCCGCGACAGTCGGTCAACTATGGCTACACCTTC
v_call: TRBV19; clone_size: many; j_call: TRBJ2-1; d_call: TRBD2; cdr3_aa: CASSFGTGAGGEQFF; cdr3_nt: TGTGCCAGTAGTTTTGGGACTGGGGCGGGGGGTGAGCAGTTCTTC
v_call: TRBV11-2; clone_size: .; j_call: TRBJ1-1; d_call: .; cdr3_aa: CASSSNRDTEAFF; cdr3_nt: TGTGCCAGCAGCTCCAACAGGGACACTGAAGCTTTCTTT
v_call: TRBV5-1; clone_size: once; j_call: TRBJ1-3; d_call: TRBD1; cdr3_aa: CASSTGQASSGNTIYF; cdr3_nt: TGCGCCAGCAGCACCGGACAGGCAAGCTCTGGAAACACCATATATTTT
v_call: TRBV6-1; clone_size: .; j_call: TRBJ1-4; d_call: .; cdr3_aa: CASSEGLIATNEKLFF; cdr3_nt: TGTGCCAGCAGTGAGGGACTGATTGCAACTAATGAAAAACTGTTTTTT
v_call: TRBV27; clone_size: .; j_call: TRBJ1-4; d_call: .; cdr3_aa: CASSPSWNEKLFF; cdr3_nt: TGTGCCAGCAGTCCGAGCTGGAATGAAAAACTGTTTTTT